The present entry profiles one T cell receptor beta chain with its context. Antigen unknown. The sample originates from a study of monozygotic twins with inflammatory bowel disease. cDNA encoding TCRalpha and TCRbeta underwent two nested PCRs of approximately 17 and 9 cycles, each of which was followed by bead purification. TCRdb re-called the 5' RACE reads and gives one entry per CDR3 protein, without DNA. Reported are a few hundred thousand distinct CDR3 sequences; the ten largest clones contain about 2.5%. The study, taken as a whole, reports: Clonotype sharing was lower in IBD patients than healthy twins, most markedly with disease activity.

The CDR3 runs 15 residues. Germline values: CDR1 SGHRS, CDR2 YFSETQ. The sequence was collected from a human donor with ulcerative colitis or Crohn's disease, or a healthy co-twin of an affected twin (not recorded which). V usage is TRBV5-1 and J usage is TRBJ2-2; TCRdb calls TRBD1, which cannot be checked without DNA. Sequenced input: blood. CDR3 sequence: CASSPRQGSTGELFF.